This TCR beta chain was sequenced in a study of blood T cell repertoires in COVID-19. Germline V lookup: CDR1 MDHEN, CDR2 SYDVKM. V was pared by 6 bases and J by 0 bases, with 8 bases between. CDR3 size: 13 residues. TCRdb's copy holds only in-frame clones and misses some; the assay was immunoSEQ multiplex PCR. Counted here are about 160,000 clones, about 90% occurring once; the ten biggest clones make up over 7%. This receptor was taken from a woman in her 50s who had recovered from COVID-19. Specimen: PBMCs or T cells enriched from blood (not recorded which). This chain links TRBV28 with TRBJ1-2; D not resolved. CDR3 nucleotide sequence: TGTGCCAGCAGGCAACGGGCTAACTATGGCTACACCTTC. Protein product: CASRQRANYGYTF.